These T cell receptor beta chains were read from a single sample in a study of blood T cell repertoires in COVID-19. TCRdb's table, derived via immunoSEQ multiplex PCR, lists solely in-frame clones and lacks some. The table records over 120,000 clones, about 80% of them present only once. The sequenced sample was peripheral blood. The receptor set was obtained from a man between 65 and 85 years old who had recovered from COVID-19. CDR3s include the opening cysteine and the closing phenylalanine or tryptophan. Fields, in order: clone size, J gene, D gene, V gene, CDR3 DNA, CDR3 protein. A D gene is named only where the DNA matches it firmly. Expanded clones get a size class; other rows say once, few or many, or leave the size out.

clone_size: -
j_call: TRBJ2-3
d_call: TRBD2
v_call: TRBV5-5
cdr3_nt: TGTGCCAGCAGCTTTCCCCGCCCCGGGACTACCACAGATACGCAGTATTTT
cdr3_aa: CASSFPRPGTTTDTQYF

clone_size: -
j_call: TRBJ2-1
d_call: -
v_call: TRBV29-1
cdr3_nt: TGCAGCGTTTGGGGTTGGCGGGCAAACAATGAGCAGTTCTTC
cdr3_aa: CSVWGWRANNEQFF

clone_size: -
j_call: TRBJ2-7
d_call: TRBD1
v_call: TRBV4-3
cdr3_nt: TGCGCCAGCAGCCAAGATCTACAGGGGGCCTACGAGCAGTACTTC
cdr3_aa: CASSQDLQGAYEQYF

clone_size: -
j_call: TRBJ2-7
d_call: -
v_call: TRBV23-1
cdr3_nt: TGCGCCAGCAGAAACAGGATCTCCTACGAGCAGTACTTC
cdr3_aa: CASRNRISYEQYF

clone_size: -
j_call: TRBJ2-6
d_call: -
v_call: TRBV6-2/TRBV6-3
cdr3_nt: TGTGCCAGCAGCTTAGGTCCCGGGTCCAACGTCCTGACTTTC
cdr3_aa: CASSLGPGSNVLTF

clone_size: -
j_call: TRBJ1-3
d_call: -
v_call: TRBV10-3
cdr3_nt: TGTGCCATCAGTGAGCCGGTGGGGGGGATTACGGGAAACACCATATATTTT
cdr3_aa: CAISEPVGGITGNTIYF

clone_size: -
j_call: TRBJ1-1
d_call: -
v_call: TRBV29-1
cdr3_nt: TGCAGCGTTGATGGCATGAACACTGAAGCTTTCTTT
cdr3_aa: CSVDGMNTEAFF

clone_size: -
j_call: TRBJ2-5
d_call: TRBD2
v_call: TRBV9
cdr3_nt: TGTGCCAGCAGCGTAGCAACTAGCGGGAGCACGAGTGAGACCCAGTACTTC
cdr3_aa: CASSVATSGSTSETQYF

clone_size: -
j_call: TRBJ2-1
d_call: TRBD1
v_call: TRBV19
cdr3_nt: TGTGCCAGTAGTATCGGGACAGGGACGAATGAGCAGTTCTTC
cdr3_aa: CASSIGTGTNEQFF

clone_size: -
j_call: TRBJ2-7
d_call: -
v_call: TRBV5-1
cdr3_nt: TGCGCCAGCAGCTTGGCGGGGAAAAGGTCCTACGAGCAGTACTTC
cdr3_aa: CASSLAGKRSYEQYF

clone_size: many
j_call: TRBJ2-2
d_call: -
v_call: TRBV25-1
cdr3_nt: TGTGCCAGCAGTGAATACACCTCTCAGGGGGGGGAGCTGTTTTTT
cdr3_aa: CASSEYTSQGGELFF

clone_size: -
j_call: TRBJ2-5
d_call: -
v_call: TRBV25-1
cdr3_nt: TGTGCCAGCAGTGATCCAGAGGCCGAGACGGTCGAGACCCAGTACTTC
cdr3_aa: CASSDPEAETVETQYF

clone_size: -
j_call: TRBJ2-7
d_call: -
v_call: TRBV11-2
cdr3_nt: TGTGCCAGCAGGAAGGGGTTCAGCTCCTACGAGCAGTACTTC
cdr3_aa: CASRKGFSSYEQYF

clone_size: -
j_call: TRBJ2-1
d_call: TRBD2
v_call: TRBV27
cdr3_nt: TGTGCCAGCAGTCGGGTCCCCGGGACTATAAGAGCCTACAATGAGCAGTTCTTC
cdr3_aa: CASSRVPGTIRAYNEQFF

clone_size: -
j_call: TRBJ1-1
d_call: -
v_call: TRBV29-1
cdr3_nt: TGCAGCGTTGAAGTCGGGGCAGGGGCCACTGAAGCTTTCTTT
cdr3_aa: CSVEVGAGATEAFF

clone_size: -
j_call: TRBJ2-3
d_call: TRBD2
v_call: TRBV6-5
cdr3_nt: TGTGCCAGCAGAACTAGCGGGGCCAGCACAGATACGCAGTATTTT
cdr3_aa: CASRTSGASTDTQYF

clone_size: -
j_call: TRBJ2-2
d_call: -
v_call: TRBV6-5
cdr3_nt: TGTGCCAGCAGCCGCGGGACTCTCAGGGAGCTGTTTTTT
cdr3_aa: CASSRGTLRELFF

clone_size: -
j_call: TRBJ2-7
d_call: TRBD2
v_call: TRBV6-1
cdr3_nt: TGTGCCAGCAGTGAAGGAGCGGGAGTCACCTACGAGCAGTACTTC
cdr3_aa: CASSEGAGVTYEQYF

clone_size: -
j_call: TRBJ2-1
d_call: -
v_call: TRBV27
cdr3_nt: TGTGCCAGCAGGGATGGGGGGAGCTCCTACAATGAGCAGTTCTTC
cdr3_aa: CASRDGGSSYNEQFF

clone_size: -
j_call: TRBJ2-7
d_call: -
v_call: TRBV9
cdr3_nt: TGTGCCAGCAGCAGTGAAGGAGACGAGCAGTACTTC
cdr3_aa: CASSSEGDEQYF

clone_size: -
j_call: TRBJ2-1
d_call: -
v_call: TRBV11-3
cdr3_nt: TGTGCCAGCAGCTTTACGGGCAATGAGCAGTTCTTC
cdr3_aa: CASSFTGNEQFF

clone_size: once
j_call: TRBJ2-7
d_call: TRBD1
v_call: TRBV28
cdr3_nt: TGTGCCAGCAGTCCACACCCCAAGACAGGGTCCGGCGAGCAGTACTTC
cdr3_aa: CASSPHPKTGSGEQYF

clone_size: -
j_call: TRBJ2-7
d_call: TRBD2
v_call: TRBV27
cdr3_nt: TGTGCCAGCAGCATGGTAGCGGGTCTCTCCTACGAGCAGTACTTC
cdr3_aa: CASSMVAGLSYEQYF

clone_size: -
j_call: TRBJ2-3
d_call: TRBD1
v_call: TRBV4-2
cdr3_nt: TGTGCCAGCAGCACACAGGGGAGTGGCGATCCAGATACGCAGTATTTT
cdr3_aa: CASSTQGSGDPDTQYF

clone_size: few
j_call: TRBJ1-4
d_call: -
v_call: TRBV30
cdr3_nt: TGTGCCTCAACTCTCGGGGGACGGGATGAAAAACTGTTTTTT
cdr3_aa: CASTLGGRDEKLFF

clone_size: -
j_call: TRBJ1-2
d_call: TRBD1
v_call: TRBV7-2
cdr3_nt: TGTGCCAGCAGCTTACGACAGGGGGACTATGGCTACACCTTC
cdr3_aa: CASSLRQGDYGYTF

clone_size: -
j_call: TRBJ2-1
d_call: TRBD2
v_call: TRBV10-1
cdr3_nt: TGCGCCAGCAGTGAGCTCAGCGGGAGTGGCAATGAGCAGTTCTTC
cdr3_aa: CASSELSGSGNEQFF

clone_size: -
j_call: TRBJ2-2
d_call: TRBD2
v_call: TRBV4-1
cdr3_nt: TGCGCCAGCAGCCAAGAAGTAGCGGGAGGGCGGCGCACCGGGGAGCTGTTTTTT
cdr3_aa: CASSQEVAGGRRTGELFF

clone_size: -
j_call: TRBJ2-1
d_call: TRBD2
v_call: TRBV6-4
cdr3_nt: TGTGCCAGCAGTGACCGAGGACTAGAATGCTACAATGAGCAGTTCTTC
cdr3_aa: CASSDRGLECYNEQFF

clone_size: -
j_call: TRBJ2-2
d_call: -
v_call: TRBV27
cdr3_nt: TGTGCCAGCAGTCCCCCCCTGACAGCGCTAAGGGAGCTGTTTTTT
cdr3_aa: CASSPPLTALRELFF

clone_size: -
j_call: TRBJ2-1
d_call: TRBD2
v_call: TRBV29-1
cdr3_nt: TGCAGCGTTGAATACCGAGCGGGAGGGGGTGAGCAGTTCTTC
cdr3_aa: CSVEYRAGGGEQFF

clone_size: -
j_call: TRBJ2-2
d_call: TRBD2
v_call: TRBV6-1
cdr3_nt: TGTGCCAGCAGTGATCTAGCGGGAGCCGGGGAGCTGTTTTTT
cdr3_aa: CASSDLAGAGELFF

clone_size: once
j_call: TRBJ2-1
d_call: TRBD2
v_call: TRBV30
cdr3_nt: TGTGCCTGGAGCGGAGGGACTAGCGGGAGGGTCGATGAGCAGTTCTTC
cdr3_aa: CAWSGGTSGRVDEQFF

clone_size: -
j_call: TRBJ2-7
d_call: -
v_call: TRBV19
cdr3_nt: TGTGCCAGTAGTTCCGTTGGCGGCACCTACGAGCAGTACTTC
cdr3_aa: CASSSVGGTYEQYF

clone_size: once
j_call: TRBJ2-7
d_call: TRBD2
v_call: TRBV6-6
cdr3_nt: TGTGCCAGCAGATACTCAGCTAGCGGCTCCTACGAGCAGTACTTC
cdr3_aa: CASRYSASGSYEQYF

clone_size: -
j_call: TRBJ2-7
d_call: TRBD1
v_call: TRBV5-1
cdr3_nt: TGCGCCAGCAGCTTGGCCCCCGGGACAGGGGCCTACGAGCAGTACTTC
cdr3_aa: CASSLAPGTGAYEQYF

clone_size: -
j_call: TRBJ2-1
d_call: TRBD2
v_call: TRBV19
cdr3_nt: TGTGCCAGTAGTATAGGACTAGCGGTGGACAATGAGCAGTTCTTC
cdr3_aa: CASSIGLAVDNEQFF

clone_size: -
j_call: TRBJ2-3
d_call: -
v_call: TRBV20-1
cdr3_nt: TGCAGTGCTAGAGATAATACGCAGTATTTT
cdr3_aa: CSARDNTQYF

clone_size: -
j_call: TRBJ1-1
d_call: -
v_call: TRBV3-1/TRBV3-2
cdr3_nt: TGTGCCAGCAGCCAAGATATGAGAGAAGGGGGCACTGAAGCTTTCTTT
cdr3_aa: CASSQDMREGGTEAFF

clone_size: -
j_call: TRBJ2-2
d_call: TRBD2
v_call: TRBV13
cdr3_nt: TGTGCCAGCAGCCTCGTCCGGGAGGGATTCACCGGGGAGCTGTTTTTT
cdr3_aa: CASSLVREGFTGELFF

clone_size: -
j_call: TRBJ1-6
d_call: TRBD1
v_call: TRBV18
cdr3_nt: TGTGCCAGCTCACCGGGCAGGGGGCGAGGATCACCCCTCCACTTT
cdr3_aa: CASSPGRGRGSPLHF

clone_size: many
j_call: TRBJ2-1
d_call: -
v_call: TRBV19
cdr3_nt: TGTGCCAGTAGTACCGCGAGCACTGACAATGAGCAGTTCTTC
cdr3_aa: CASSTASTDNEQFF

clone_size: -
j_call: TRBJ2-2
d_call: TRBD1
v_call: TRBV13
cdr3_nt: TGTGCCAGCAGCGCGTCCGGGACAGGGCAAACCGGGGAGCTGTTTTTT
cdr3_aa: CASSASGTGQTGELFF

clone_size: many
j_call: TRBJ1-3
d_call: -
v_call: TRBV3-1/TRBV3-2
cdr3_nt: TGTGCCAGCAGCGACATGGGGTCGGGGAACACCATATATTTT
cdr3_aa: CASSDMGSGNTIYF

clone_size: -
j_call: TRBJ2-1
d_call: TRBD2
v_call: TRBV5-4
cdr3_nt: TGTGCCAGCAGCTTCGGCGGGAGCTCCTACAATGAGCAGTTCTTC
cdr3_aa: CASSFGGSSYNEQFF

clone_size: few
j_call: TRBJ2-2
d_call: -
v_call: TRBV10-3
cdr3_nt: TGTGCCACCGGAGTCGGGACCGGGGAGCTGTTTTTT
cdr3_aa: CATGVGTGELFF

clone_size: -
j_call: TRBJ2-2
d_call: -
v_call: TRBV7-3
cdr3_nt: TGTGCCAGCAGCTTAGTAGCGAACGGAGGAGGGGAGCTGTTTTTT
cdr3_aa: CASSLVANGGGELFF

clone_size: -
j_call: TRBJ2-6
d_call: -
v_call: TRBV11-2
cdr3_nt: TGTGCCAGCCGAACCTACGGGGCCAACGTCCTGACTTTC
cdr3_aa: CASRTYGANVLTF

clone_size: -
j_call: TRBJ1-5
d_call: -
v_call: TRBV19
cdr3_nt: TGTGCCAGTAGTATAGATCGGGGGTATCTCAATCAGCCCCAGCATTTT
cdr3_aa: CASSIDRGYLNQPQHF

clone_size: once
j_call: TRBJ2-3
d_call: TRBD2
v_call: TRBV12-3/TRBV12-4
cdr3_nt: TGTGCCAGCAGTTTAATCGGGACTAGCGGAATCAAATTT
cdr3_aa: CASSLIGTSGIKF

clone_size: once
j_call: TRBJ1-1
d_call: -
v_call: TRBV27
cdr3_nt: TGTGCCAGCAGTTATGATCCGGGGGTTGAAGCTTTCTTT
cdr3_aa: CASSYDPGVEAFF

clone_size: -
j_call: TRBJ2-7
d_call: -
v_call: TRBV20-1
cdr3_nt: TGCAGTGCTAGTCGCGCCCCTTTTTACGAGCAGTACTTC
cdr3_aa: CSASRAPFYEQYF

clone_size: -
j_call: TRBJ2-7
d_call: -
v_call: TRBV4-1
cdr3_nt: TGCGCCAGCAGCCAAGTTTCGAGCGGCTCCTACGAGCAGTACTTC
cdr3_aa: CASSQVSSGSYEQYF